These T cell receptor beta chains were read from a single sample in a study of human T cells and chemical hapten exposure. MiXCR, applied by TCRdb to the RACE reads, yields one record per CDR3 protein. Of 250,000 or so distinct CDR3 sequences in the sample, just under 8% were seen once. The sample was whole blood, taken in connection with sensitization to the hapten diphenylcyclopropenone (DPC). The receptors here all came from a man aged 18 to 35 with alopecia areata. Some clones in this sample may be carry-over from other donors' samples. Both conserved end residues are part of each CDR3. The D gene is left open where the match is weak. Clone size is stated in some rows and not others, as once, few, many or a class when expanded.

CDR3 protein: CSARDLGSTQPQHF
CDR3 DNA: TGCAGTGCTAGAGATCTTGGGAGTACTCAGCCCCAGCATTTT
V gene: TRBV20-1
J gene: TRBJ1-5
D gene: NA
clone size: few

CDR3 protein: CSVLDRAGNTEAFF
CDR3 DNA: TGCAGCGTTTTGGACAGAGCGGGGAACACTGAAGCTTTCTTT
V gene: TRBV29-1
J gene: TRBJ1-1
D gene: NA
clone size: few

CDR3 protein: CASNRQGAGTYEQYF
CDR3 DNA: TGCGCCAGCAACCGACAGGGCGCGGGAACCTACGAGCAGTACTTC
V gene: TRBV5-1
J gene: TRBJ2-7
D gene: NA
clone size: NA

CDR3 protein: CASSQTGYETQYF
CDR3 DNA: TGTGCCAGCAGCCAAACAGGGTACGAGACCCAGTACTTC
V gene: TRBV12-3/TRBV12-4
J gene: TRBJ2-5
D gene: NA
clone size: NA

CDR3 protein: CASSPRSTSGGLQETQYF
CDR3 DNA: TGCGCCAGCAGCCCGAGGTCCACTAGCGGGGGCCTCCAAGAGACCCAGTACTTC
V gene: TRBV5-1
J gene: TRBJ2-5
D gene: TRBD2
clone size: many

CDR3 protein: CASSYTGTSTDTQYF
CDR3 DNA: TGTGCCAGCAGTTACACGGGGACTAGCACAGATACGCAGTATTTT
V gene: TRBV6-5
J gene: TRBJ2-3
D gene: NA
clone size: NA

CDR3 protein: CASSPDRGRGEAFF
CDR3 DNA: TGCGCCAGCAGCCCGGACAGGGGGCGCGGTGAAGCTTTCTTT
V gene: TRBV5-1
J gene: TRBJ1-1
D gene: TRBD1
clone size: many

CDR3 protein: CASSQDMDQYF
CDR3 DNA: TGTGCCAGCAGCCAAGATATGGACCAGTACTTC
V gene: TRBV3-1
J gene: TRBJ2-5
D gene: NA
clone size: many

CDR3 protein: CSVEGLATGNEQFF
CDR3 DNA: TGCAGCGTTGAGGGTCTAGCCACTGGGAATGAGCAGTTCTTC
V gene: TRBV29-1
J gene: TRBJ2-1
D gene: NA
clone size: NA

CDR3 protein: CSARDQGLYNSPLHF
CDR3 DNA: TGCAGTGCTAGAGATCAGGGCCTATATAATTCACCCCTCCACTTT
V gene: TRBV20-1
J gene: TRBJ1-6
D gene: NA
clone size: few

CDR3 protein: CASSNPGRTEAFF
CDR3 DNA: TGTGCCAGCAGCAACCCAGGGCGAACTGAAGCTTTCTTT
V gene: TRBV6-2/TRBV6-3
J gene: TRBJ1-1
D gene: NA
clone size: few

CDR3 protein: CASQVETGELFF
CDR3 DNA: TGTGCCAGCCAGGTCGAGACCGGGGAGCTGTTTTTT
V gene: TRBV6-2/TRBV6-3
J gene: TRBJ2-2
D gene: NA
clone size: few

CDR3 protein: CASSLVGPQPQHF
CDR3 DNA: TGCGCCAGCAGCTTGGTGGGGCCTCAGCCCCAGCATTTT
V gene: TRBV5-1
J gene: TRBJ1-5
D gene: NA
clone size: few

CDR3 protein: CSAGSGVDNEQFF
CDR3 DNA: TGCAGTGCTGGTAGCGGGGTGGACAATGAGCAGTTCTTC
V gene: TRBV20-1
J gene: TRBJ2-1
D gene: TRBD2
clone size: NA

CDR3 protein: CATSDFKGYTF
CDR3 DNA: TGTGCCACCAGTGATTTTAAGGGCTACACCTTC
V gene: TRBV24-1
J gene: TRBJ1-2
D gene: NA
clone size: many

CDR3 protein: CASSLDASGEPQHF
CDR3 DNA: TGTGCCAGCAGCTTAGACGCGTCCGGGGAGCCCCAGCATTTT
V gene: TRBV7-2
J gene: TRBJ1-5
D gene: NA
clone size: NA

CDR3 protein: CASSLAGQGARASYNSPLHF
CDR3 DNA: TGTGCCAGCAGCTTGGCCGGACAGGGGGCGCGGGCATCCTATAATTCACCCCTCCACTTT
V gene: TRBV5-5
J gene: TRBJ1-6
D gene: TRBD1
clone size: NA

CDR3 protein: CAISEGPYTEQYF
CDR3 DNA: TGTGCCATCAGTGAGGGTCCCTATACCGAGCAGTACTTC
V gene: TRBV10-3
J gene: TRBJ2-7
D gene: NA
clone size: many

CDR3 protein: CASSQEATAGNTIYF
CDR3 DNA: TGTGCCAGCAGCCAAGAGGCGACAGCTGGAAACACCATATATTTT
V gene: TRBV3-1
J gene: TRBJ1-3
D gene: NA
clone size: few

CDR3 protein: CASSYSIGSTQHF
CDR3 DNA: TGTGCCAGCAGTTACTCCATTGGCTCAACCCAGCATTTT
V gene: TRBV6-2/TRBV6-3
J gene: TRBJ1-5
D gene: NA
clone size: NA

CDR3 protein: CASSLGQGESYEQYF
CDR3 DNA: TGCGCCAGCAGCCTGGGACAGGGAGAATCCTACGAGCAGTACTTC
V gene: TRBV4-3
J gene: TRBJ2-7
D gene: TRBD1
clone size: NA

CDR3 protein: CASSLIYSSTEAFF
CDR3 DNA: TGTGCCAGCAGTTTAATTTACTCAAGCACTGAAGCTTTCTTT
V gene: TRBV12-3/TRBV12-4
J gene: TRBJ1-1
D gene: NA
clone size: few

CDR3 protein: CASSGLAGDTDTQYF
CDR3 DNA: TGTGCCAGCAGCGGACTAGCGGGGGATACAGATACGCAGTATTTT
V gene: TRBV6-2/TRBV6-3
J gene: TRBJ2-3
D gene: TRBD2
clone size: NA

CDR3 protein: CASSYLGQGGRNGYTF
CDR3 DNA: TGTGCCAGCAGTTACTTGGGACAGGGAGGGAGGAATGGCTACACCTTC
V gene: TRBV6-5
J gene: TRBJ1-2
D gene: TRBD1
clone size: NA

CDR3 protein: CASSLTGMAKNIQFF
CDR3 DNA: TGTGCCAGCAGTTTGACAGGGATGGCCAAAAACATTCAGTTCTTC
V gene: TRBV28
J gene: TRBJ2-1
D gene: TRBD1
clone size: NA

CDR3 protein: CASSVTTGTDTQYF
CDR3 DNA: TGTGCCAGCAGCGTCACGACAGGCACAGATACGCAGTATTTT
V gene: TRBV11-2
J gene: TRBJ2-3
D gene: NA
clone size: NA

CDR3 protein: CASSIGLAGATDTQYF
CDR3 DNA: TGCGCCAGCAGCATAGGACTAGCGGGGGCCACAGATACGCAGTATTTT
V gene: TRBV5-1
J gene: TRBJ2-3
D gene: TRBD2
clone size: many

CDR3 protein: CASRIGQAGANVLTF
CDR3 DNA: TGCGCCAGCAGAATTGGACAGGCTGGGGCCAACGTCCTGACTTTC
V gene: TRBV5-1
J gene: TRBJ2-6
D gene: TRBD1
clone size: NA

CDR3 protein: CSVGPQQYF
CDR3 DNA: TGCAGCGTTGGCCCCCAGCAGTACTTC
V gene: TRBV29-1
J gene: TRBJ2-5
D gene: NA
clone size: few

CDR3 protein: CASSPQQRRNTEAFF
CDR3 DNA: TGTGCCAGCAGCCCGCAGCAGCGTAGGAACACTGAAGCTTTCTTT
V gene: TRBV7-2
J gene: TRBJ1-1
D gene: NA
clone size: NA

CDR3 protein: CASSSSLFSNEKLFF
CDR3 DNA: TGTGCCAGCAGCTCCAGTTTGTTTTCTAATGAAAAACTGTTTTTT
V gene: TRBV7-9
J gene: TRBJ1-4
D gene: NA
clone size: NA

CDR3 protein: CASSESVYRETQYF
CDR3 DNA: TGCGCCAGCAGTGAGTCAGTCTACCGAGAGACCCAGTACTTC
V gene: TRBV10-1
J gene: TRBJ2-5
D gene: NA
clone size: few

CDR3 protein: CASSRGEPSTGELFF
CDR3 DNA: TGTGCCAGCAGTCGGGGGGAGCCAAGCACCGGGGAGCTGTTTTTT
V gene: TRBV6-5
J gene: TRBJ2-2
D gene: TRBD2
clone size: few

CDR3 protein: CASSKESELDRDVDTEAFF
CDR3 DNA: TGTGCCAGCAGCAAAGAGAGTGAGCTGGACAGGGACGTCGACACTGAAGCTTTCTTT
V gene: TRBV21-1
J gene: TRBJ1-1
D gene: NA
clone size: few

CDR3 protein: CASSAAGGRTNTQYF
CDR3 DNA: TGTGCCAGCAGTGCCGCGGGGGGCCGCACAAATACGCAGTATTTT
V gene: TRBV2
J gene: TRBJ2-3
D gene: TRBD2
clone size: NA

CDR3 protein: CASSLIAGTGYEQYF
CDR3 DNA: TGTGCCAGCAGCTTAATCGCGGGCACGGGATACGAGCAGTACTTC
V gene: TRBV7-6
J gene: TRBJ2-7
D gene: NA
clone size: NA

CDR3 protein: CASSRNLNTEAFF
CDR3 DNA: TGTGCCAGCAGTCGAAACTTGAACACTGAAGCTTTCTTT
V gene: TRBV12-3/TRBV12-4
J gene: TRBJ1-1
D gene: NA
clone size: many

CDR3 protein: CSVAGTSGGDTQYF
CDR3 DNA: TGCAGCGTTGCGGGGACTAGCGGGGGAGATACGCAGTATTTT
V gene: TRBV29-1
J gene: TRBJ2-3
D gene: TRBD2
clone size: NA

CDR3 protein: CASRLAPTEAFF
CDR3 DNA: TGCGCCAGCAGATTGGCCCCTACTGAAGCTTTCTTT
V gene: TRBV5-1
J gene: TRBJ1-1
D gene: NA
clone size: NA

CDR3 protein: CASSLRAQDTDTQYF
CDR3 DNA: TGTGCCAGCAGCCTGAGGGCGCAGGACACAGATACGCAGTATTTT
V gene: TRBV7-2
J gene: TRBJ2-3
D gene: NA
clone size: few

CDR3 protein: CASLGQANEAFF
CDR3 DNA: TGTGCCAGCCTCGGACAGGCCAATGAAGCTTTCTTT
V gene: TRBV3-1
J gene: TRBJ1-1
D gene: TRBD1
clone size: many

CDR3 protein: CASSSGLLMNTEAFF
CDR3 DNA: TGTGCCAGCAGCTCGGGGCTTCTCATGAACACTGAAGCTTTCTTT
V gene: TRBV7-9
J gene: TRBJ1-1
D gene: NA
clone size: few

CDR3 protein: CASSLSSGGLNEQFF
CDR3 DNA: TGTGCCAGCAGCTTGAGTAGCGGGGGCCTCAATGAGCAGTTCTTC
V gene: TRBV7-3
J gene: TRBJ2-1
D gene: TRBD2
clone size: few

CDR3 protein: CSVDPRGAGHNEQFF
CDR3 DNA: TGCAGCGTTGACCCTAGAGGGGCAGGGCACAATGAGCAGTTCTTC
V gene: TRBV29-1
J gene: TRBJ2-1
D gene: NA
clone size: NA

CDR3 protein: CASSPHRYEQYF
CDR3 DNA: TGTGCCAGCAGTCCTCACAGGTACGAGCAGTACTTC
V gene: TRBV6-2/TRBV6-3
J gene: TRBJ2-7
D gene: NA
clone size: few

CDR3 protein: CSARHAGGRGYEQYF
CDR3 DNA: TGCAGTGCTAGGCACGCGGGGGGTCGGGGCTACGAGCAGTACTTC
V gene: TRBV20-1
J gene: TRBJ2-7
D gene: TRBD2
clone size: NA

CDR3 protein: CAISASGQGASSDSPLHF
CDR3 DNA: TGTGCCATCAGTGCTTCGGGACAGGGGGCATCCAGCGATTCACCCCTCCACTTT
V gene: TRBV10-3
J gene: TRBJ1-6
D gene: TRBD1
clone size: many

CDR3 protein: CASSLVRRMNTEAFF
CDR3 DNA: TGTGCCAGCAGCTTAGTAAGGCGCATGAACACTGAAGCTTTCTTT
V gene: TRBV7-9
J gene: TRBJ1-1
D gene: NA
clone size: NA

CDR3 protein: CASRASAYYGYTF
CDR3 DNA: TGTGCCAGTAGGGCCAGTGCCTACTATGGCTACACCTTC
V gene: TRBV19
J gene: TRBJ1-2
D gene: NA
clone size: few

CDR3 protein: CSVAGARGQPQHF
CDR3 DNA: TGCAGCGTTGCCGGGGCCCGTGGTCAGCCCCAGCATTTT
V gene: TRBV29-1
J gene: TRBJ1-5
D gene: NA
clone size: NA

CDR3 protein: CASSPTGSNQPQHF
CDR3 DNA: TGTGCCAGCAGCCCCACAGGGTCCAATCAGCCCCAGCATTTT
V gene: TRBV7-9
J gene: TRBJ1-5
D gene: NA
clone size: many

CDR3 protein: CASTLRQGRSNQPQHF
CDR3 DNA: TGTGCCAGCACCCTCCGACAGGGTCGAAGCAATCAGCCCCAGCATTTT
V gene: TRBV3-2
J gene: TRBJ1-5
D gene: NA
clone size: NA

CDR3 protein: CASSYSYSSSYNEQFF
CDR3 DNA: TGTGCCAGCAGTTACTCATACAGCAGCTCCTACAATGAGCAGTTCTTC
V gene: TRBV6-2/TRBV6-3
J gene: TRBJ2-1
D gene: NA
clone size: NA

CDR3 protein: CASSEEARAHTQYF
CDR3 DNA: TGTGCCAGCAGTGAAGAAGCCAGGGCGCATACGCAGTATTTT
V gene: TRBV6-1
J gene: TRBJ2-3
D gene: NA
clone size: few

CDR3 protein: CASSLNSPVSGYTF
CDR3 DNA: TGTGCCAGCAGCTTAAACTCCCCGGTCAGCGGCTACACCTTC
V gene: TRBV7-9
J gene: TRBJ1-2
D gene: NA
clone size: few